One and the same sample provided the 13 T cell receptor beta chains below, sequenced in a study of shared clonotypes between healthy human individuals. Only in-frame clones appear in the TCRdb table, and some are missing; sequencing was by immunoSEQ multiplex PCR. The sample lists around 2.5 million clones; over 85% were seen once. Sequencing input: naive CD4+ T cells from PBMCs. Specified subset: CD45RA+ positively selected. These receptors were taken from a man aged 18 to 29 in good health. Some clones in this sample may be carry-over from other donors' samples.

This chain links TRBV11-1 with TRBJ2-3, with a weak D call TRBD2 (6 bases). This CDR3 contains 13 residues. Germline lookup yields CDR1 SGHAT and CDR2 FQDESV (reference sequence). The germline V and J ends were trimmed by 10 bases and 0 bases, with 11 bases remaining between them. The CDR3 loop is CATSRGSTDTQYF. The CDR3 region has the DNA TGTGCCACCTCCCGGGGGAGCACAGATACGCAGTATTTT.

This chain connects TRBV5-4 to TRBJ2-7; weak D call: TRBD2 (5 bases). V was pared by 4 bases and J by 0 bases, with 8 bases between. Germline CDR1 reads SGHNT; CDR2 reads YYREEE (reference sequence). The CDR3 sequence is 13 residues long. The CDR3 coding sequence is TGTGCCAGCAGCAGGGAGTCCTCCTACGAGCAGTACTTC. It translates to CASSRESSYEQYF. Full variable domain (outside the CDR3, taken from reference TRBV5-4 and TRBJ2-7): ETGVTQSPTHLIKTRGQQVTLRCSSQSGHNTVSWYQQALGQGPQFIFQYYREEENGRGNFPPRFSGLQFPNYSSELNVNALELDDSALYLCASSRESSYEQYFGPGTRLTVT.

This chain links TRBV9 with TRBJ2-3, with D tentatively TRBD2 (6 bases). The germline V and J ends were trimmed by 1 base and 10 bases, with 19 bases remaining between them. CDR3 size: 15 residues. CDR1 SGDLS and CDR2 YYNGEE come from the germline V gene. In nucleotides, the CDR3 is TGTGCCAGCAGCGTAAGGCCTAGGGAGGATATGGCGCAGTATTTT. Translating gives CASSVRPREDMAQYF.

Of note for this clone: In the same sample, other DNA sequences code for this CDR3. V and J are TRBV18 and TRBJ2-6; either TRBD1 or TRBD2 may fit D (6 bases each). Deletions cut 3 bases from V and 2 bases from J, with 8 bases between. Germline CDR1 and CDR2: KGHSH and LQKENI. The CDR3 consists of 15 residues. In DNA, the CDR3 is TGTGCCAGCTCACCTGGGGGGCCTGGGGCCAACGTCCTGACTTTC. It is translated as CASSPGGPGANVLTF.

The chain uses TRBV6-1 and TRBJ1-5; tentative D call: TRBD1 (6 bases). Germline-derived CDR1 and CDR2 are MNHNS and SASEGT. The germline V and J ends were trimmed by 9 bases and 5 bases, with 11 bases remaining between them. The CDR3 has 12 residues. The CDR3 sequence is CASPRGDQPQHF. As DNA, the CDR3 is TGTGCCAGTCCGAGGGGGGATCAGCCCCAGCATTTT.

J is TRBJ1-1 and V is TRBV19; no clear D gene. The V end was cut by 0 bases, the J end by 8 bases, with 10 bases between. This CDR3 is built from 13 residues. Germline V gene sequence: CDR1 LNHDA, CDR2 SQIVND (reference sequence). The CDR3 loop reads CASSIDTVTEAFF. In DNA, the CDR3 is TGTGCCAGTAGTATAGACACAGTGACCGAAGCTTTCTTT.

This rearrangement joins TRBV10-3 to TRBJ2-1; D is undetermined. The CDR3 length is 14 residues. CDR1 is ENHRY and CDR2 is SYGVKD in the germline V gene. V lost 2 bases and J lost 6, with 11 bases in between. The CDR3 nucleotides read TGTGCCATCAGTGAGCAACTCATCGTCAATGAGCAGTTCTTC. Its translation is CAISEQLIVNEQFF.

The V gene is TRBV27, the J gene TRBJ2-3, with 12 positions matching TRBD2. The CDR3 consists of 16 residues. In germline, CDR1 is MNHEY, CDR2 SMNVEV (reference sequence). Trimming removed 6 bases from V and 5 bases from J; junction bases left unmatched: 9. The CDR3 DNA reads as TGTGCCAGCAGGGTCGGGCTAGCGGGAGGGTTAGATACGCAGTATTTT. The encoded protein is CASRVGLAGGLDTQYF.

The DNA of the CDR3 is TGTGCCAGCACCCAAGGCGGGGGACTAGCATCGGTTGACGAGCAGTACTTC. It encodes CASTQGGGLASVDEQYF. The chain carries TRBV5-4 and TRBJ2-5; 9 bases are a match to TRBD2. The better agreement between TRBJ2-7 and the DNA end casts doubt on the J call. Germline CDR1 and CDR2: SGHNT and YYREEE (reference sequence). The CDR3 runs to 17 residues.

DNA for the CDR3: TGTGCCATCAGCGACGGGACTAGCGGGAGCAATGAGCAGTTCTTC. Encoded protein: CAISDGTSGSNEQFF. The genes are TRBV10-3 and TRBJ2-1; the match to TRBD2 covers 14 bases. Germline-derived CDR1 and CDR2 are ENHRY and SYGVKD. V lost 6 bases, J lost 6 bases, and 4 bases stayed unmatched. The CDR3 covers 15 residues.

The gene calls are TRBV28 and TRBJ1-4; D unresolved. V lost 7 bases to trimming and J lost 8 bases, with 17 bases between them. There are 14 residues in the CDR3. CDR1 MDHEN and CDR2 SYDVKM come from the germline V gene. CDR3 nucleotides: TGTGCCAGCAATCCAGGCCAAGGGAAGGAAAAACTGTTTTTT. Its protein is CASNPGQGKEKLFF.

The chain links TRBV28 to TRBJ1-4; D remains ambiguous. Per germline, CDR1 MDHEN and CDR2 SYDVKM. CDR3 length equals 12 residues. V lost 5 bases and J 10 bases, leaving 11 bases between the germline ends. The CDR3 bases are TGTGCCAGCAGTCCCCCCGAGCGAAAACTGTTTTTT. Amino acid sequence: CASSPPERKLFF.

This chain connects TRBV19 to TRBJ1-4; 7 positions match TRBD1. CDR1 is LNHDA, CDR2 SQIVND, per germline (reference sequence). Trimming removed 5 bases from V and 6 bases from J; junction bases left unmatched: 9. The CDR3 consists of 15 residues. CDR3 sequence: CASSLRQGRYEKLFF. The CDR3 DNA sequence: TGTGCCAGTAGTTTGCGACAGGGAAGATATGAAAAACTGTTTTTT.